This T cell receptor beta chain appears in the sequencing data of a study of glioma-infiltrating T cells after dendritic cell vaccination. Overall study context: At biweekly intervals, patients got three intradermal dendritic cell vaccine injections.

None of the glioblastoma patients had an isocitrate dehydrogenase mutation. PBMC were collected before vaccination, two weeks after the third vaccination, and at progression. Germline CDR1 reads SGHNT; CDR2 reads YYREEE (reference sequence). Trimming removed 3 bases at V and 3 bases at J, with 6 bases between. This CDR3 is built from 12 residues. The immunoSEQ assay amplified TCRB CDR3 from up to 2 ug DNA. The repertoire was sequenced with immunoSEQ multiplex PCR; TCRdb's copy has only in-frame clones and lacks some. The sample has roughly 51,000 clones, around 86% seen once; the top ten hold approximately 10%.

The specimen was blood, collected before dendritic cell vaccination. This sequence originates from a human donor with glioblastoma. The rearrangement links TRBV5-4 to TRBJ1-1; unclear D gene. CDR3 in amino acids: CASSSSYTEAFF. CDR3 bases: TGTGCCAGCAGCTCTTCCTACACTGAAGCTTTCTTT.